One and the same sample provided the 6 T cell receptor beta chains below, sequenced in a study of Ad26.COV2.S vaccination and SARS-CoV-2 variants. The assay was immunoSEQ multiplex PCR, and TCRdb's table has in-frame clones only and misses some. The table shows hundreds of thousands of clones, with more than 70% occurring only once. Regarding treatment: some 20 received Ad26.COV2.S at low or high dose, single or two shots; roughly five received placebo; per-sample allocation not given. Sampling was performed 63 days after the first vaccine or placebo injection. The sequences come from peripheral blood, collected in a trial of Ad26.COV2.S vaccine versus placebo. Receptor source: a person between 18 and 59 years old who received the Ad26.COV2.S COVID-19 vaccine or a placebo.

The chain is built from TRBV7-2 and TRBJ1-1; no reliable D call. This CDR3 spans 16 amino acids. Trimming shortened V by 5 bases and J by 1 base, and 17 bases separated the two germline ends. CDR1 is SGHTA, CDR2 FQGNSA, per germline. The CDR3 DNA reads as TGTGCCAGCAGCCCTCGAACGGGGTTTACGAACACTGAAGCTTTCTTT. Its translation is CASSPRTGFTNTEAFF.

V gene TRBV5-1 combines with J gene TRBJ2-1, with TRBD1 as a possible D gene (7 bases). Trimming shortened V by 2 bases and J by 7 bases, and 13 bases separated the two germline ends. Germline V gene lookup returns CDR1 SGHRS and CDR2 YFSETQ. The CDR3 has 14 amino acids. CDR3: CASSLLQGRNEQFF. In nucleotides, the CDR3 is TGCGCCAGCAGCTTATTACAGGGGAGGAATGAGCAGTTCTTC. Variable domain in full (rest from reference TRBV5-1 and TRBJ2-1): KAGVTQTPRYLIKTRGQQVTLSCSPISGHRSVSWYQQTPGQGLQFLFEYFSETQRNKGNFPGRFSGRQFSNSRSEMNVSTLELGDSALYLCASSLLQGRNEQFFGPGTRLTVL.

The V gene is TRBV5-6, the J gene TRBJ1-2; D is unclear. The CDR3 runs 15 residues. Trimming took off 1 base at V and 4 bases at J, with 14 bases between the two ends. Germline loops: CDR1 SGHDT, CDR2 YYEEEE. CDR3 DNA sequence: TGTGCCAGCAGCTTGTCCGGGCAGGCTCGCTATGGCTACACCTTC. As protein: CASSLSGQARYGYTF.

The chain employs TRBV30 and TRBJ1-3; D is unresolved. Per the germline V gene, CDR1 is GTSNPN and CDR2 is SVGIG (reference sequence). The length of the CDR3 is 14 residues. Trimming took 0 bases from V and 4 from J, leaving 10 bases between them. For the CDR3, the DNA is TGTGCCTGGAGTGTACGGTGGCAAGGAAACACCATATATTTT. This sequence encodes CAWSVRWQGNTIYF.

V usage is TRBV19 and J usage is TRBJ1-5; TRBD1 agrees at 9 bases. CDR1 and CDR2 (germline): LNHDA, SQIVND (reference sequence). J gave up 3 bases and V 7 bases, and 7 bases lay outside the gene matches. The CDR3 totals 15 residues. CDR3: CASMTGTGSNQPQHF. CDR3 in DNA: TGTGCCAGTATGACCGGGACAGGGTCCAATCAGCCCCAGCATTTT.

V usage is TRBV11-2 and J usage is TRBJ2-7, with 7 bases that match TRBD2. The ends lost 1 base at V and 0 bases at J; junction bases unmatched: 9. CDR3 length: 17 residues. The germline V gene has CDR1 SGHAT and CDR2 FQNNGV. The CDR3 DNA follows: TGTGCCAGCAGCTTAGCGGCAGCGGGGACGTTCTCCTACGAGCAGTACTTC. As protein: CASSLAAAGTFSYEQYF.